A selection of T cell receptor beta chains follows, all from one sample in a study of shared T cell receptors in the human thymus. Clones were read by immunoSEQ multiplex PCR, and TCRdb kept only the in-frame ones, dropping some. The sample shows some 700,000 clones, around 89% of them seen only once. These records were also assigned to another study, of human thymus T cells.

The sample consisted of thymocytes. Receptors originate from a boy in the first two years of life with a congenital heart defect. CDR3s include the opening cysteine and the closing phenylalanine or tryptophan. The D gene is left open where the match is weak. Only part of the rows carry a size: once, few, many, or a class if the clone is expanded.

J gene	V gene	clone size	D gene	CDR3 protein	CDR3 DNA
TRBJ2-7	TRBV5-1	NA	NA	CASRPQHRVPYEQYF	TGCGCCAGCAGACCCCAACACAGGGTGCCCTACGAGCAGTACTTC
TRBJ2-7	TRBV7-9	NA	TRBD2	CASSPTSEWAYEQYF	TGTGCCAGCAGCCCGACTAGCGAGTGGGCCTACGAGCAGTACTTC
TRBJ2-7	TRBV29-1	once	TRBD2	CSVERLAGGSEQYF	TGCAGCGTTGAGCGACTAGCGGGAGGAAGCGAGCAGTACTTC
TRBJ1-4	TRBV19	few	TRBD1	CASSIVPPGDRKEKLFF	TGTGCCAGTAGTATAGTCCCCCCGGGGGACAGAAAGGAAAAACTGTTTTTT
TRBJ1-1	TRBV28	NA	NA	CASSFGEGNTEAFF	TGTGCCAGCAGTTTCGGGGAAGGGAACACTGAAGCTTTCTTT
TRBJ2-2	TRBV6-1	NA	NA	CASSPAGELFF	TGTGCCAGCAGCCCTGCCGGGGAGCTGTTTTTT
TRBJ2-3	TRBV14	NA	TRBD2	CASSQDRREGRTDTQYF	TGTGCCAGCAGCCAAGATAGGCGGGAGGGCCGGACAGATACGCAGTATTTT
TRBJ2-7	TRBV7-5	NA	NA	CVRSLVPRRGSLRLRPPYEQYF	TGTGTCAGAAGCTTAGTGCCGCGTAGAGGCTCCCTTCGGCTGAGACCCCCCTACGAGCAGTACTTC
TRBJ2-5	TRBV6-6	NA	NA	CASRVAQETQYF	TGTGCCAGCAGGGTAGCCCAAGAGACCCAGTACTTC
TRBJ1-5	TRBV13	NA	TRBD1	CASSSAGTGGGSNQPQHF	TGTGCCAGCAGCTCAGCCGGGACAGGAGGTGGTAGCAATCAGCCCCAGCATTTT
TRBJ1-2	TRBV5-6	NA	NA	CASSLLIAGVPYYGYTF	TGTGCCAGCAGCTTGCTCATCGCAGGTGTCCCTTACTATGGCTACACCTTC
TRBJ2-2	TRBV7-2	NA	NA	CASSLRSGGGNGELFF	TGTGCCAGCAGCTTAAGATCTGGCGGCGGGAACGGGGAGCTGTTTTTT
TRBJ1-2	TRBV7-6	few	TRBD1	CASSSDRGNYGYTF	TGTGCCAGCAGCTCGGACAGGGGTAACTATGGCTACACCTTC
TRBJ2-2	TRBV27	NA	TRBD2	CASSLTPRLAGGISGELFF	TGTGCCAGCAGTTTAACCCCAAGACTAGCGGGAGGCATATCCGGGGAGCTGTTTTTT
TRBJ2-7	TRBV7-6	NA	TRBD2	CASSSPPGLAGGPYWGEQYF	TGTGCCAGCAGCTCCCCCCCAGGGCTAGCGGGAGGGCCGTATTGGGGGGAGCAGTACTTC
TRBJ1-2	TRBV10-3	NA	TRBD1	CAITAGGNYGYTF	TGTGCCATCACGGCAGGGGGTAACTATGGCTACACCTTC
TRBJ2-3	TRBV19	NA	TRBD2	CASSPISGRRTDTQYF	TGTGCCAGTAGCCCGATTAGCGGGAGACGCACAGATACGCAGTATTTT
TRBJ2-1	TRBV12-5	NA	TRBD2	CASGPQLAPSSYNEQFF	TGTGCTAGTGGTCCCCAACTAGCGCCGAGCTCCTACAATGAGCAGTTCTTC
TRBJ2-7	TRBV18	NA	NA	CASSRIGGQAYEQYF	TGTGCCAGCTCACGAATTGGGGGACAAGCCTACGAGCAGTACTTC
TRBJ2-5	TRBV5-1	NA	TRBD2	CASSPSSGSQKTQYF	TGCGCCAGCAGCCCCTCTAGCGGGAGTCAGAAGACCCAGTACTTC
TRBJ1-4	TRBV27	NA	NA	CASSFTGSREKLFF	TGTGCCAGCAGTTTTACAGGGTCCCGCGAAAAACTGTTTTTT
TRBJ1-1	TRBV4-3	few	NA	CASSQELQGGTEAFF	TGCGCCAGCAGCCAAGAATTACAGGGAGGGACTGAAGCTTTCTTT
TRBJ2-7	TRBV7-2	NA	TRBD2	CASSFTSGRKDEQYF	TGTGCCAGCAGCTTCACTAGCGGGAGGAAAGACGAGCAGTACTTC
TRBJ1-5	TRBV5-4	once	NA	CASSALRSNQPQHF	TGTGCCAGCAGCGCCCTACGAAGCAATCAGCCCCAGCATTTT
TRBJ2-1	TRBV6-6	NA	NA	CASSTTHTPQGEQFF	TGTGCCAGCAGTACGACTCACACCCCACAGGGTGAGCAGTTCTTC
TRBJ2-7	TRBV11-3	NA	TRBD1	CASSYTTGWTYEQYF	TGTGCCAGCAGCTACACGACAGGGTGGACCTACGAGCAGTACTTC
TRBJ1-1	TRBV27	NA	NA	CASVGRGNTEAFF	TGTGCCAGCGTAGGCCGCGGGAACACTGAAGCTTTCTTT
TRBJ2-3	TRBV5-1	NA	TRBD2	CASRTSGSPDTQYF	TGCGCCAGCAGGACTAGCGGGAGTCCCGATACGCAGTATTTT
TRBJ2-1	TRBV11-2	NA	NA	CASSLAPAKSEQFF	TGTGCCAGCAGCTTAGCGCCAGCGAAGAGTGAGCAGTTCTTC
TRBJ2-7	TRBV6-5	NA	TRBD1	CASSRTGTGSYEQYF	TGTGCCAGCAGTCGAACAGGGACAGGCTCCTACGAGCAGTACTTC
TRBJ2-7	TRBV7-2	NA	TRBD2	CASSLEELAGGPHEQYF	TGTGCCAGCAGCTTAGAGGAGCTAGCGGGAGGGCCCCACGAGCAGTACTTC
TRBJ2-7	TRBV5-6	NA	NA	CASSSLYEQYF	TGTGCCAGCAGCTCGTTGTACGAGCAGTACTTC
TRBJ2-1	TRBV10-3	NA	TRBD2	CAISQGLAGGYNEQFF	TGTGCCATCAGCCAGGGACTAGCGGGAGGGTACAATGAGCAGTTCTTC
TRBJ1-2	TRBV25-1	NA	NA	CASSESYRYYGYTF	TGTGCCAGCAGTGAATCTTACAGATACTATGGCTACACCTTC
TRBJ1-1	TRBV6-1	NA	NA	CASSAGADPNTEAFF	TGTGCCAGCAGTGCTGGAGCAGACCCAAACACTGAAGCTTTCTTT
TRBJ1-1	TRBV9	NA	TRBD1	CASSDRDSLNTEAFF	TGTGCCAGCAGCGACAGGGACAGTCTGAACACTGAAGCTTTCTTT
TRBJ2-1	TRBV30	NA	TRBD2	CAWRGTSGSDNEQFF	TGTGCCTGGAGGGGGACTAGCGGGAGCGACAATGAGCAGTTCTTC
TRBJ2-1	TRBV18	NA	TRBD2	CASSPLGTSGSSEQFF	TGTGCCAGCTCACCACTGGGGACTAGCGGGAGTAGCGAGCAGTTCTTC
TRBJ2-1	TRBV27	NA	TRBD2	CASSLGLAGAYNEQFF	TGTGCCAGCAGTTTGGGACTAGCGGGAGCCTACAATGAGCAGTTCTTC
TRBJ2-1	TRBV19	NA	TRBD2	CASSNGLAGGHNEQFF	TGTGCCAGTAGTAACGGACTAGCGGGGGGCCACAATGAGCAGTTCTTC
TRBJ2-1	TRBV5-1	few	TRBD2	CASSVQSRTSGTLKNEQFF	TGCGCCAGCAGCGTTCAATCTCGGACTAGCGGGACACTAAAGAATGAGCAGTTCTTC
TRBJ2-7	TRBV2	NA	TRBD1	CASSGTGTDEEQYF	TGTGCCAGCAGTGGGACAGGGACTGATGAAGAGCAGTACTTC
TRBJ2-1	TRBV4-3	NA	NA	CASSNPNKGVEQFF	TGCGCCAGCAGCAACCCTAACAAGGGGGTTGAGCAGTTCTTC
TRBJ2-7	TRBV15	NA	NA	CATSRDMRSSGEQYF	TGTGCCACCAGCAGAGATATGAGGAGTTCCGGAGAGCAGTACTTC
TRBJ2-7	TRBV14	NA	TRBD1	CASSPWDRGPYEQYF	TGTGCCAGCAGCCCGTGGGACAGGGGCCCCTACGAGCAGTACTTC
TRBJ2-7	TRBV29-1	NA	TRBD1	CSVPGQGSYEQYF	TGCAGCGTCCCGGGACAGGGATCCTACGAGCAGTACTTC
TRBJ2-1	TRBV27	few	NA	CASSPGGQGGTCNEQFF	TGTGCCAGCAGTCCAGGGGGGCAAGGGGGCACATGCAATGAGCAGTTCTTC
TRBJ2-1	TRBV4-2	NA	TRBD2	CASSPPGLAATLDEQFF	TGTGCCAGCAGCCCGCCGGGACTAGCGGCCACCTTGGATGAGCAGTTCTTC
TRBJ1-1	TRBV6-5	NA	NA	CASSTGQRAFF	TGTGCCAGCAGTACGGGACAAAGAGCTTTCTTT
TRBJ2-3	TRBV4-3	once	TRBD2	CASSQEGAGGKGADTQYF	TGCGCCAGCAGCCAAGAAGGAGCGGGAGGGAAGGGAGCAGATACGCAGTATTTT
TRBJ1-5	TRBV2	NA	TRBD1	CASSEPWQGGWPQHF	TGTGCCAGCAGTGAACCTTGGCAGGGGGGCTGGCCCCAGCATTTT
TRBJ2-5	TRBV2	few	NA	CASNGSPTETQYF	TGTGCCAGCAACGGGAGTCCTACAGAGACCCAGTACTTC
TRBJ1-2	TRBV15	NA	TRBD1	CATSRGVWDRAGYGYTF	TGTGCCACCAGCAGAGGAGTCTGGGACAGGGCTGGCTATGGCTACACCTTC